Following are 10 T cell receptor beta chains from one sample sequenced in a study of blood T cell repertoires in COVID-19. The repertoire was sequenced with immunoSEQ multiplex PCR; TCRdb's copy has only in-frame clones and lacks some. Of roughly 200,000 clones in the sample, approximately 90% are singletons; the top ten hold roughly 25%. The source material was PBMCs or T cells enriched from blood (not recorded which). The receptors derive from a woman aged 40-49 years in a cohort exposed to, infected with or recovered from COVID-19 (not recorded which).

The chain has TRBV10-3 and TRBJ2-7, with D tentatively TRBD1 (5 bases). Trimming took off 3 bases at V and 0 bases at J, with 21 bases between the two ends. Germline V lookup: CDR1 ENHRY, CDR2 SYGVKD. This CDR3 is 18 amino acids long. CDR3 protein: CAISDPRQGKKSSYEQYF. In DNA form, the CDR3 reads TGTGCCATCAGTGATCCTCGGCAGGGCAAAAAAAGCTCCTACGAGCAGTACTTC.

This chain links TRBV5-5 with TRBJ1-2; TRBD1 matches at 7 bases. V shed 4 bases, J shed 3 bases, and the junction held 6 bases outside the gene matches. Germline-derived CDR1 and CDR2 are SGHKS and YYEKEE (reference sequence). The CDR3 runs 14 residues. The CDR3 sequence: CASSPEGADYGYTF. CDR3 coding DNA: TGTGCCAGCAGCCCGGAGGGGGCAGACTATGGCTACACCTTC.

The V gene is TRBV4-1, the J gene TRBJ1-1; 8 nucleotides match TRBD1. From germline, CDR1 is MGHRA and CDR2 YSYEKL. The J segment lost 3 bases and the V segment lost 2 bases, leaving 8 bases of the junction unmatched. The CDR3 runs 16 residues. The CDR3 here is CASSQILQGEDTEAFF. In DNA form, the CDR3 reads TGCGCCAGCAGCCAAATTTTACAGGGGGAGGACACTGAAGCTTTCTTT.

The V call is TRBV5-1, the J call TRBJ2-3, with 12 bases lining up with TRBD2. Germline V gene data show CDR1 as SGHRS and CDR2 as YFSETQ. The CDR3 runs to 15 residues. Trimming at V came to 4 bases and at J to 6 bases, leaving 6 bases not matched to a gene. CDR3 DNA: TGCGCCAGCAGCAAGACTAGCGGGGGTTGGGATACGCAGTATTTT. Encoded protein: CASSKTSGGWDTQYF.

The chain links TRBV29-1 to TRBJ1-1, with TRBD1 identical over 9 bases. The ends lost 7 bases at V and 0 bases at J; junction bases unmatched: 15. The CDR3 contains 17 residues. From germline, CDR1 is SQVTM and CDR2 ANQGSEA. CDR3 in amino acids: CSATKDRGIFMNTEAFF. As DNA, the CDR3 is TGCAGCGCCACGAAGGACAGGGGAATTTTCATGAACACTGAAGCTTTCTTT. The full variable domain, with the rest looked up from reference TRBV29-1 and TRBJ1-1, is SAVISQKPSRDICQRGTSLTIQCQVDSQVTMMFWYRQQPGQSLTLIATANQGSEATYESGFVIDKFPISRPNLTFSTLTVSNMSPEDSSIYLCSATKDRGIFMNTEAFFGQGTRLTVV.

A few counts support this clone. The chain's CDR3 is CASGAGSDYGEQYF. The CDR3 nucleotides are TGCGCCAGCGGGGCCGGATCAGATTACGGCGAGCAGTACTTC. This sequence joins TRBV5-1 and TRBJ2-7, with D possibly being TRBD1 (5 bases). V was pared by 7 bases and J by 6 bases, with 20 bases between. The CDR3 runs 14 residues. Germline CDR1 SGHRS, CDR2 YFSETQ. Full variable domain (remainder filled in from reference TRBV5-1 and TRBJ2-7): KAGVTQTPRYLIKTRGQQVTLSCSPISGHRSVSWYQQTPGQGLQFLFEYFSETQRNKGNFPGRFSGRQFSNSRSEMNVSTLELGDSALYLCASGAGSDYGEQYFGPGTRLTVT.

V and J are TRBV28 and TRBJ1-2; D is possibly TRBD1 (5 bases). Deletions cut 3 bases from V and 5 bases from J, with 13 bases between. The CDR3 is 14 amino acids. Germline V gene sequence: CDR1 MDHEN, CDR2 SYDVKM. The CDR3 region has the DNA TGTGCCAGCAGTTTTTCAGGACACGGATATGGCTACACCTTC. As protein: CASSFSGHGYGYTF.

This sequence joins TRBV19 and TRBJ2-1; 8 positions agree with TRBD2. Germline lookup yields CDR1 LNHDA and CDR2 SQIVND (reference sequence). With 3 bases clipped from V and 2 bases from J, the junction kept 6 bases outside the gene matches. The CDR3 consists of 16 residues. CDR3 bases: TGTGCCAGTAGTATTCTACTAGCGGAAGCCTACAATGAGCAGTTCTTC. Translating it yields CASSILLAEAYNEQFF.

This clone was counted once. The chain combines TRBV11-3 with TRBJ2-3; possibly TRBD1 for D (5 bases). Germline-derived CDR1 and CDR2 are SGHNT and YENEEA. The CDR3 extends over 16 amino acids. Trimming removed 1 base at V and 2 bases at J, with 13 bases between. In DNA, the CDR3 is TGTGCCAGCAGCTTAGGGGCCAGGGCCCTCACAGATACGCAGTATTTT. Translation: CASSLGARALTDTQYF.

The chain recombines TRBV7-9 with TRBJ1-1; D is uncertain. The CDR3 extends over 15 amino acids. The V gene lost 5 bases and the J gene lost 1 base, with 14 bases spanning the gap. Germline CDR1 is SEHNR and CDR2 is FQNEAQ (reference sequence). CDR3 in amino acids: CASSPGNLRNTEAFF. The CDR3 nucleotides are TGTGCCAGCAGCCCGGGGAACCTAAGGAACACTGAAGCTTTCTTT.